Shown below are 25 T cell receptor beta chains from a single sample sequenced in a study. Sequencing was performed with immunoSEQ multiplex PCR; in TCRdb, only in-frame clones are kept and a portion is missing. The data hold around 50,000 clones, with 93% observed a single time. Sequencing was carried out using PBMCs. The source is a man between 35 and 55 years old with rheumatoid arthritis.

This clone was counted a single time. The gene calls are TRBV21-1 and TRBJ2-3; no DNA check was done on the table's D call, TRBD2. TRBV21-1 is a pseudogene segment. The length of the CDR3 is 17 residues. In DNA, the CDR3 is TGTGCCAGCAGCAAAGTGACTCGAGCGGGAGGAACAGATACGCAGTATTTT. It yields the protein CASSKVTRAGGTDTQYF.

This rearrangement joins TRBV4-1 to TRBJ1-2; D gene ambiguous. This CDR3 contains 16 residues. Trimming removed 6 bases from V and 4 bases from J, with 21 bases in between. Germline loops: CDR1 MGHRA, CDR2 YSYEKL. The CDR3 region has the DNA TGCGCCAGCAGTCCAGCGCCGGGAGCGAATTCCTATGGCTACACCTTC. It is translated as CASSPAPGANSYGYTF.

The chain uses TRBV27 and TRBJ2-7; no definite D call. The germline gives CDR1 MNHEY, CDR2 SMNVEV (reference sequence). The CDR3 is 11 amino acids. Deletions cut 7 bases from V and 8 bases from J, with 12 bases between. For the CDR3, the DNA is TGTGCCAGCAACCATCCCCCCAAGCAGTACTTC. It translates to CASNHPPKQYF.

This chain joins TRBV15 and TRBJ2-1, with 8 bases fitting TRBD2. CDR1 and CDR2 (germline): LNHNV, YYDKDF (reference sequence). Trimming removed 5 bases from V and 5 bases from J; junction bases left unmatched: 5. The CDR3 totals 14 residues. The CDR3 sequence: CATSETGGHNEQFF. CDR3 coding DNA: TGTGCCACCAGCGAAACGGGAGGGCACAATGAGCAGTTCTTC. The complete variable domain, with remaining parts taken from reference TRBV15 and TRBJ2-1, reads DAMVIQNPRYQVTQFGKPVTLSCSQTLNHNVMYWYQQKSSQAPKLLFHYYDKDFNNEADTPDNFQSRRPNTSFCFLDIRSPGLGDTAMYLCATSETGGHNEQFFGPGTRLTVL.

The V and J genes are TRBV7-3 and TRBJ2-5; D is unresolved. Germline CDR1 is SGHTA and CDR2 is FQGTGA. The CDR3 sequence is 13 residues long. V gave up 3 bases and J gave up 2 bases, with 7 bases separating them. The CDR3 reads CASSFDRQETQYF. The DNA for the CDR3 is TGTGCCAGCAGCTTCGACCGGCAAGAGACCCAGTACTTC.

This chain links TRBV30 with TRBJ2-6, with no clear D. The V gene lost 4 bases and the J gene lost 2 bases, with 3 bases spanning the gap. The CDR3 runs 12 residues. CDR1 is GTSNPN and CDR2 is SVGIG in the germline V gene (reference sequence). DNA for the CDR3: TGTGCCTGGACTGCTGGGGCCAACGTCCTGACTTTC. Protein: CAWTAGANVLTF.

The chain is built from TRBV27 and TRBJ2-5, with D possibly TRBD1 on 5 matching bases. Germline values: CDR1 MNHEY, CDR2 SMNVEV (reference sequence). Trimming removed 3 bases from V and 2 bases from J, with 10 bases in between. This CDR3 has 14 amino acids. The CDR3 DNA is TGTGCCAGCAGTTTGGCAGGGCTTCAAGAGACCCAGTACTTC. Its protein is CASSLAGLQETQYF.

The chain recombines TRBV5-1 with TRBJ2-3; tentatively, D is TRBD1 (6 bases). This CDR3 has 15 amino acids. The V gene lost 4 bases and the J gene lost 5 bases, with 17 bases spanning the gap. Germline CDR1 SGHRS, CDR2 YFSETQ. The CDR3 reads CASSPAWGLEDTQYF. The CDR3 DNA sequence: TGCGCCAGCAGCCCTGCCTGGGGGCTCGAAGATACGCAGTATTTT.

The chain has TRBV11-1 and TRBJ1-3; D is ambiguous. CDR1 and CDR2 from the germline V gene are SGHAT and FQDESV (reference sequence). V was shortened by 5 bases and J by 0 bases, with 11 bases between the two germline ends. The CDR3 runs 15 residues. CDR3: CASSPSVHSGNTIYF. In DNA form, the CDR3 reads TGTGCCAGCAGCCCTTCCGTACACTCTGGAAACACCATATATTTT.

The chain recombines TRBV12-3 or TRBV12-4 with TRBJ2-7; D is ambiguous. There are 12 residues in the CDR3. Trimming cost V 3 bases and J 3 bases, with 6 bases left between them. CDR3 nucleotide sequence: TGTGCCAGCAGTTTGTCCGTCTACGAGCAGTACTTC. This translates into CASSLSVYEQYF.

This clone has a single count. CDR3: CASSLGTGVSPLHF. Written as DNA, the CDR3 is TGTGCCAGCAGCTTAGGGACAGGGGTATCACCCCTCCACTTT. This sequence joins TRBV7-2 and TRBJ1-6; 9 nucleotides line up with TRBD1. V gave up 1 base and J gave up 10 bases; unmatched junction bases: 2. The CDR3 is made up of 14 amino acids. CDR1 is SGHTA, CDR2 FQGNSA, per germline.

The V and J genes are TRBV27 and TRBJ2-1; 12 positions match TRBD2. Germline CDR1 MNHEY, CDR2 SMNVEV (reference sequence). The length of the CDR3 is 15 residues. The V and J ends lost 7 bases and 4 bases, in that order; junction bases with no gene match: 5. The CDR3 loop is CASKLAGGPYNEQFF. The CDR3 DNA is TGTGCCAGCAAGCTAGCGGGGGGGCCATACAATGAGCAGTTCTTC.

This clone was detected only once. The J gene is TRBJ1-3, the V gene TRBV9; the D is unclear. The germline V gene has CDR1 SGDLS and CDR2 YYNGEE. The CDR3 spans 14 residues. V shed 7 bases and J shed 0 bases, with 11 bases lying between them. CDR3 residues: CASGLSNSGNTIYF. CDR3 nucleotide sequence: TGTGCCAGCGGGTTGAGTAACTCTGGAAACACCATATATTTT.

The chain joins TRBV4-3 to TRBJ2-7; TRBD1 aligns across 11 bases. This CDR3 is built from 16 residues. Germline values: CDR1 LGHNA, CDR2 YSLEER. The trim removed 4 bases at V and 6 bases at J, leaving 11 bases unmatched. The CDR3 DNA reads as TGCGCCAGCAGCCCAGGGAAGGGACAGGGGGGACGCGAGCAGTACTTC. Translated: CASSPGKGQGGREQYF.

The chain uses TRBV7-9 and TRBJ2-7, with 10 nucleotides matching TRBD2. Looked up from germline, CDR1 is SEHNR and CDR2 is FQNEAQ (reference sequence). J was trimmed by 3 bases and V by 2 bases; bases with no gene match: 7. CDR3 length: 16 residues. The CDR3 spells CASSLPIAGGGYEQYF. The CDR3, as DNA: TGTGCCAGCAGCTTACCCATAGCGGGGGGCGGCTACGAGCAGTACTTC. The full variable domain, in which reference TRBV7-9 and TRBJ2-7 provide the parts outside the CDR3, is DTGVSQNPRHKITKRGQNVTFRCDPISEHNRLYWYRQTLGQGPEFLTYFQNEAQLEKSRLLSDRFSAERPKGSFSTLEIQRTEQGDSAMYLCASSLPIAGGGYEQYFGPGTRLTVT.

The chain employs TRBV28 and TRBJ2-2, with D maybe TRBD1 (7 bases). The germline V gene has CDR1 MDHEN and CDR2 SYDVKM. Trimming stripped 6 bases from V and 6 bases from J, with 17 bases between. The CDR3 totals 15 residues. The CDR3 is CASRRGRGLAGELFF. CDR3 bases: TGTGCCAGCAGGCGGGGAAGGGGGCTCGCCGGGGAGCTGTTTTTT.

The chain uses TRBV9 and TRBJ2-1; D is possibly TRBD2 (5 bases). The germline V and J ends were trimmed by 2 bases and 5 bases, with 17 bases remaining between them. This CDR3 spans 16 amino acids. CDR1 is SGDLS, CDR2 YYNGEE, per germline. The CDR3 loop is CASSVSGGNANNEQFF. In DNA, the CDR3 is TGTGCCAGCAGCGTCAGCGGCGGCAACGCAAACAATGAGCAGTTCTTC.

V is TRBV7-9 and J is TRBJ1-1; D possibly corresponds to TRBD1 (5 bases). V was shortened by 2 bases and J by 1 base, with 14 bases between the two germline ends. The CDR3 runs to 16 residues. Germline CDR1 and CDR2: SEHNR and FQNEAQ (reference sequence). CDR3: CASSLRERGPNTEAFF. DNA for the CDR3: TGTGCCAGCAGCTTAAGGGAAAGGGGCCCGAACACTGAAGCTTTCTTT. The full variable domain, rest sourced from reference TRBV7-9 and TRBJ1-1, is DTGVSQNPRHKITKRGQNVTFRCDPISEHNRLYWYRQTLGQGPEFLTYFQNEAQLEKSRLLSDRFSAERPKGSFSTLEIQRTEQGDSAMYLCASSLRERGPNTEAFFGQGTRLTVV.

CDR3 sequence reads: CASSLPPRSFYEQYF. The CDR3 DNA follows: TGTGCCAGCAGCTTACCTCCTAGATCCTTCTACGAGCAGTACTTC. This chain links TRBV7-2 with TRBJ2-7; D remains ambiguous. Per the germline V gene, CDR1 is SGHTA and CDR2 is FQGNSA. V lost 2 bases and J 3 bases, leaving 14 bases between the germline ends. This CDR3 region has 15 residues.

This chain links TRBV2 with TRBJ1-3; no reliable D call. The CDR3 spans 14 residues. Trimming left V 6 bases short and J 0 bases short, with 9 bases between. Germline assignment: CDR1 SNHLY and CDR2 FYNNEI. The CDR3 loop reads CASRAGTSGNTIYF. CDR3 DNA sequence: TGTGCCAGCAGGGCGGGCACCTCTGGAAACACCATATATTTT.

V and J are TRBV13 and TRBJ1-6; unclear D gene. Looked up from germline, CDR1 is PRHDT and CDR2 is FYEKMQ (reference sequence). The CDR3 is 16 residues long. V was clipped by 6 bases and J by 8 bases, with 20 bases between them. CDR3 coding DNA: TGTGCCAGCAGTTTTCGGACGCCGGGAGGGTATTCACCCCTCCACTTT. As protein: CASSFRTPGGYSPLHF.

The V and J genes are TRBV7-9 and TRBJ1-5; possibly TRBD1 for D (6 bases). The CDR3 totals 17 residues. Trimming took 1 base from V and 2 from J, leaving 15 bases between them. CDR1 is SEHNR, CDR2 FQNEAQ, per germline (reference sequence). As DNA, the CDR3 is TGTGCCAGCAGCTTAGGTTCTCAACAGGGCGGCAATCAGCCCCAGCATTTT. Translated, it gives CASSLGSQQGGNQPQHF. Full variable domain (rest looked up from reference TRBV7-9 and TRBJ1-5): DTGVSQNPRHKITKRGQNVTFRCDPISEHNRLYWYRQTLGQGPEFLTYFQNEAQLEKSRLLSDRFSAERPKGSFSTLEIQRTEQGDSAMYLCASSLGSQQGGNQPQHFGDGTRLSIL.

This chain joins TRBV6-5 and TRBJ2-5; 8 bases align to TRBD2. The CDR3 covers 13 residues. V shed 7 bases and J 6 bases; nucleotides not matched to a gene: 7. The germline V gene has CDR1 MNHEY and CDR2 SVGAGI. The CDR3 region is CASIGGGKKTQYF. CDR3 DNA: TGTGCCAGCATCGGGGGGGGCAAGAAGACCCAGTACTTC.

This rearrangement joins TRBV14 to TRBJ1-2; possible D gene TRBD1, 5 bases. This CDR3 spans 15 amino acids. CDR1 and CDR2 from the germline V gene are SGHDN and FVKESK. Trimming took 3 bases from V and 0 from J, leaving 11 bases between them. The CDR3 reads CASSHGGPTNYGYTF. The CDR3 DNA reads as TGTGCCAGCAGCCACGGGGGACCAACTAACTATGGCTACACCTTC.

The V and J genes are TRBV14 and TRBJ1-1; 8 positions agree with TRBD1. There are 13 residues in the CDR3. CDR1 and CDR2 from the germline V gene are SGHDN and FVKESK. After removal of 6 bases from V and 5 bases from J, the junction contained 5 bases not matched to a gene. CDR3 DNA: TGTGCCAGCAGTCGACAGGGGTATACTGAAGCTTTCTTT. Amino acid sequence: CASSRQGYTEAFF.